This T cell receptor beta chain came from a study of neurological immune-mediated disorders. A 10-nucleotide random UMI tagged transcripts in template-switch 5'RACE cDNA synthesis. Per sequencing run, 15-18 subjects together gave over 190 million TCR-beta sequences. MiXCR was run by TCRdb on the 5' RACE reads, yielding one entry per CDR3 protein. The data hold roughly 100,000 distinct CDR3 sequences, with 3.5% to 4% observed a single time. Study observations and caveats: The greatest degree of TCR clonal expansion was observed in HTLV-1-associated myelopathy, with the lowest in multiple sclerosis, below that of healthy controls. Among 34 multiple sclerosis patients, phylogenetic grouping put the repertoires of 18 into a single related-CDR3 cluster, a possible signature.

This clonotype appeared many times. The antigen remains unidentified. The CDR3 runs to 13 residues. CDR1 is SGHTA and CDR2 is FQGNSA in the germline V gene. V lost 7 bases and J lost 3, with 13 bases in between. The source is a woman aged 18-29 years with multiple sclerosis. Specimen: PBMCs. The chain combines TRBV7-2 with TRBJ2-7; D is unclear. In DNA form, the CDR3 reads TGTGCCAGCACCCAAGACACGCTCTACGAGCAGTACTTC. It codes for CASTQDTLYEQYF.